One sample yielded the 29 T cell receptor beta chains listed below, sequenced in a study of identical twins. TCRdb itself ran the 5' RACE reads through MiXCR, one entry per CDR3 protein. The sample lists roughly 470,000 distinct CDR3 sequences, around an eighth seen once, with approximately 1% in the top ten. The same sample was also studied in work on yellow fever vaccine responses in identical twins.

Sample: CD4+ T cells sorted from blood. Source of these receptors: a woman under 30 in good health.

There are many counts of this clonotype. The chain carries TRBV12-3 or TRBV12-4 and TRBJ2-2; the match to TRBD2 covers 12 bases. Unmatched junction bases numbered 11, after V lost 3 bases and J lost 6 bases. The CDR3 is 18 residues long. The CDR3 DNA reads as TGTGCCAGCAGTTTCCCTGGACTAGCGGGGCCGGCCGCCGGGGAGCTGTTTTTT. Its protein is CASSFPGLAGPAAGELFF.

This clonotype has only a few counts. V usage is TRBV5-1 and J usage is TRBJ2-2; perhaps TRBD2 as D (6 bases). The length of the CDR3 is 15 residues. V lost 0 bases to trimming and J lost 6 bases, with 12 bases between them. The germline gives CDR1 SGHRS, CDR2 YFSETQ. This chain's CDR3 is CASSLGLVSAGELFF. The CDR3 bases are TGCGCCAGCAGCTTGGGACTAGTTTCCGCCGGGGAGCTGTTTTTT.

This chain connects TRBV7-3 to TRBJ2-2; a weak D match, TRBD2 (6 bases). Germline CDR1 is SGHTA and CDR2 is FQGTGA. The CDR3 loop spans 15 amino acids. With 1 base removed from V and 7 bases from J, the gap between germline ends came to 13 bases. CDR3 loop: CASSLKGTPSGELFF. Written as DNA, the CDR3 is TGTGCCAGCAGCTTAAAGGGGACTCCTAGCGGGGAGCTGTTTTTT.

The chain employs TRBV7-8 and TRBJ2-7; D is uncertain. Germline loops: CDR1 SGHVS, CDR2 FQNEAQ. Trimming removed 2 bases from V and 3 bases from J, with 8 bases in between. This CDR3 has 13 residues. The CDR3 loop is CASSLTDRYEQYF. CDR3 DNA sequence: TGTGCCAGCAGCTTAACGGACCGCTACGAGCAGTACTTC.

The V gene is TRBV7-2, the J gene TRBJ2-7; no clear D. Germline V lookup: CDR1 SGHTA, CDR2 FQGNSA. This CDR3 contains 15 residues. The V gene lost 3 bases and the J gene lost 0 bases, with 12 bases spanning the gap. The CDR3 protein is CASSFPGPSSYEQYF. The CDR3 DNA sequence: TGTGCCAGCAGCTTTCCCGGGCCAAGCTCCTACGAGCAGTACTTC.

This chain uses TRBV28 with TRBJ2-5, with 8 bases matching TRBD2. Per the germline V gene, CDR1 is MDHEN and CDR2 is SYDVKM. The ends lost 4 bases at V and 3 bases at J; junction bases unmatched: 7. The CDR3 extends over 15 amino acids. CDR3 nucleotides: TGTGCCAGCAGTTCACCAGGGACTAGAAAAGAGACCCAGTACTTC. Protein sequence: CASSSPGTRKETQYF.

The sample holds many counts of this clonotype. The chain recombines TRBV3-1 with TRBJ2-3; D might be TRBD2 (5 bases). The germline V gene has CDR1 LGHDT and CDR2 YNNKEL (reference sequence). Trimming left V 4 bases short and J 3 bases short, with 14 bases between. The CDR3 loop spans 15 amino acids. CDR3 DNA: TGTGCCAGCAGCCCTACTAGGAAGGTTACAGATACGCAGTATTTT. It translates to CASSPTRKVTDTQYF.

The table lists this clonotype with many counts. The chain has TRBV12-3 or TRBV12-4 and TRBJ2-7; D could derive from TRBD1 or TRBD2 (5 bases each). Trimming cost V 4 bases and J 0 bases, with 16 bases left between them. The CDR3 has 16 residues. The CDR3 sequence is CASSSSGTEISYEQYF. CDR3 in DNA: TGTGCCAGCAGTTCCAGTGGGACGGAGATCTCCTACGAGCAGTACTTC.

The genes are TRBV5-1 and TRBJ2-5; D remains ambiguous. CDR1 is SGHRS, CDR2 YFSETQ, per germline. The length of the CDR3 is 14 residues. Trimming took off 0 bases at V and 4 bases at J, with 10 bases between the two ends. The CDR3 protein is CASSLARAGETQYF. CDR3 sequence (DNA): TGCGCCAGCAGCTTGGCACGGGCAGGAGAGACCCAGTACTTC.

The chain links TRBV20-1 to TRBJ2-1, with 9 nucleotides matching TRBD2. The CDR3 totals 13 residues. The ends lost 4 bases at V and 4 bases at J; junction bases unmatched: 2. Per germline, CDR1 DFQATT and CDR2 SNEGSKA (reference sequence). The CDR3 loop is CSATSGKYNEQFF. DNA for the CDR3: TGCAGTGCTACTAGCGGGAAGTACAATGAGCAGTTCTTC.

This chain links TRBV28 with TRBJ1-5; TRBD1 is a possible D gene (5 bases). This CDR3 is built from 15 residues. Trimming removed 3 bases at V and 5 bases at J, with 14 bases between. Looked up from germline, CDR1 is MDHEN and CDR2 is SYDVKM. The CDR3 is CASSFAGSLYQPQHF. The CDR3 DNA follows: TGTGCCAGCAGTTTTGCAGGGAGCCTTTATCAGCCCCAGCATTTT.

This clonotype has only a few counts. The chain couples TRBV7-3 to TRBJ1-1, with a weak D call TRBD1 (6 bases). In germline, CDR1 is SGHTA, CDR2 FQGTGA. The CDR3 covers 15 residues. V was clipped by 7 bases and J by 2 bases, with 17 bases between them. The CDR3 loop is CASKPGGGRNTEAFF. The DNA for the CDR3 is TGTGCCAGCAAACCCGGCGGGGGCAGAAACACTGAAGCTTTCTTT.

V is TRBV29-1 and J is TRBJ1-2; tentative D call: TRBD1 (6 bases). CDR1 is SQVTM and CDR2 is ANQGSEA in the germline V gene. V dropped 6 bases and J dropped 2 bases, with 13 bases sitting between them. The CDR3 extends over 13 amino acids. For the CDR3, the DNA is TGCAGCGTCTGGGGGGCCCTGAACTATGGCTACACCTTC. Amino acid sequence: CSVWGALNYGYTF.

Notes on this clonotype: Germline is not matched at one junction end, which may reflect a read error. V usage is TRBV2 and J usage is TRBJ2-1; either TRBD1 or TRBD2 may fit D (7 bases each). The CDR3 covers 15 residues. CDR1 and CDR2 (germline): SNHLY, FYNNEI. CDR3: CASIRREGAYNERFF. The CDR3 DNA is TGTGCCAGCATCAGGAGGGAGGGGGCCTACAATGAGCGGTTCTTC.

This clonotype was recorded a few times. CDR3 nucleotide sequence: TGTGCCAGCAGTACAGCGGTCGAGACCCAGTACTTC. Encoded protein: CASSTAVETQYF. The rearrangement links TRBV12-3 or TRBV12-4 to TRBJ2-5; D might be TRBD2 (5 bases). The V and J ends lost 5 bases and 5 bases respectively, with 9 bases between them. CDR3 length: 12 residues.

The table lists this clonotype with a few counts. This sequence joins TRBV6-5 and TRBJ2-3, with TRBD2 matching 10 bases. Germline V lookup: CDR1 MNHEY, CDR2 SVGAGI. CDR3 size: 18 residues. Trimming removed 0 bases from V and 0 bases from J; junction bases left unmatched: 6. The CDR3 here is CASSYSILAGASTDTQYF. CDR3 bases: TGTGCCAGCAGTTACTCTATTCTAGCGGGGGCCAGCACAGATACGCAGTATTTT.

This clonotype was observed a few times. This rearrangement joins TRBV7-2 to TRBJ1-4, with D hard to call. Germline V gives CDR1 SGHTA, CDR2 FQGNSA. CDR3 length: 13 amino acids. The germline V and J ends were trimmed by 5 bases and 7 bases, with 11 bases remaining between them. CDR3: CASSQLDGEKLFF. The CDR3 DNA follows: TGTGCCAGCAGCCAACTAGACGGTGAAAAACTGTTTTTT.

The chain uses TRBV11-2 and TRBJ2-7; 7 bases are a match to TRBD1. Germline loops: CDR1 SGHAT, CDR2 FQNNGV. This CDR3 is built from 15 residues. V shed 1 base and J 9 bases; nucleotides not matched to a gene: 12. The CDR3 coding sequence is TGTGCCAGCAGCTTAGGACAGGGCGAGGTCCACCGGCAGTACTTC. As protein: CASSLGQGEVHRQYF.

A few counts support this clonotype. The rearrangement links TRBV2 to TRBJ2-7; TRBD2 matches 10 bases. Unmatched junction bases numbered 5, after V lost 4 bases and J lost 2 bases. This CDR3 region has 15 residues. Looked up from germline, CDR1 is SNHLY and CDR2 is FYNNEI. The CDR3 DNA reads TGTGCCAGCAGTGTGGTTAGCGGGGGGACCTACGAGCAGTACTTC. This translates into CASSVVSGGTYEQYF.

V gene TRBV7-9 combines with J gene TRBJ2-7, with D uncertain. Per germline, CDR1 SEHNR and CDR2 FQNEAQ (reference sequence). The CDR3 has 17 amino acids. Trimming left V 5 bases short and J 3 bases short, with 23 bases between. Here the CDR3 DNA reads TGTGCCAGCAGCGGGATCCGGTCTAACCTGTTCCACTACGAGCAGTACTTC. This translates into CASSGIRSNLFHYEQYF.

The chain recombines TRBV19 with TRBJ2-1; maybe TRBD2 (5 bases). Trimming took 0 bases from V and 2 from J, leaving 11 bases between them. CDR1 is LNHDA, CDR2 SQIVND, per germline (reference sequence). The CDR3 loop spans 16 amino acids. The CDR3 sequence is CASSIEVLLAYNEQFF. CDR3 nucleotide sequence: TGTGCCAGTAGTATAGAAGTCCTACTAGCCTACAATGAGCAGTTCTTC. Using reference TRBV19 and TRBJ2-1 for the parts outside the CDR3, the full variable domain is DGGITQSPKYLFRKEGQNVTLSCEQNLNHDAMYWYRQDPGQGLRLIYYSQIVNDFQKGDIAEGYSVSREKKESFPLTVTSAQKNPTAFYLCASSIEVLLAYNEQFFGPGTRLTVL.

A few counts support this clonotype. The chain recombines TRBV3-1 with TRBJ2-3; 9 bases are a match to TRBD2. The germline CDR1 and CDR2 sequences are LGHDT and YNNKEL (reference sequence). The CDR3 is 17 residues long. V shed 1 base and J 0 bases; nucleotides not matched to a gene: 5. In nucleotides, the CDR3 is TGTGCCAGCAGCCAAGCGAGCGGGGGGTCTAGCACAGATACGCAGTATTTT. It is translated as CASSQASGGSSTDTQYF.

This clonotype was recorded a few times. V usage is TRBV12-3 or TRBV12-4 and J usage is TRBJ2-1; D is perhaps TRBD2 (6 bases). V was clipped by 2 bases and J by 6 bases, with 14 bases between them. The CDR3 spans 15 residues. The DNA of the CDR3 is TGTGCCAGCAGTTTAAAGGAGGGTATGATCAATGAGCAGTTCTTC. It codes for CASSLKEGMINEQFF.

The chain links TRBV25-1 to TRBJ2-2, with D perhaps TRBD1 or TRBD2 (5 bases each). V was clipped by 3 bases and J by 3 bases, with 14 bases between them. Germline-derived CDR1 and CDR2 are MGHDK and SYGVNS. The CDR3 consists of 16 residues. The CDR3 DNA is TGTGCCAGCAGTGACCTAGCCGGGGCCTACACCGGGGAGCTGTTTTTT. Its translation is CASSDLAGAYTGELFF. Drawing the rest from reference TRBV25-1 and TRBJ2-2, the complete variable domain is EADIYQTPRYLVIGTGKKITLECSQTMGHDKMYWYQQDPGMELHLIHYSYGVNSTEKGDLSSESTVSRIRTEHFPLTLESARPSHTSQYLCASSDLAGAYTGELFFGEGSRLTVL.

The V call is TRBV6-1, the J call TRBJ2-3; D possibly corresponds to TRBD2 (5 bases). This CDR3 contains 15 residues. V was pared by 3 bases and J by 4 bases, with 14 bases between. In germline, CDR1 is MNHNS, CDR2 SASEGT. The CDR3 DNA sequence: TGTGCCAGCAGTGAGCAGCCCGCGGGCGCAGATACGCAGTATTTT. Amino acids: CASSEQPAGADTQYF.

This clonotype appeared a few times. The DNA for the CDR3 is TGTGCCATCAGTGAGTCGAACGAGCAGTACTTC. Its translation is CAISESNEQYF. The rearrangement uses TRBV10-3 and TRBJ2-7; D is unresolved. V gave up 0 bases and J gave up 5 bases, with 2 bases separating them. Germline V gene lookup returns CDR1 ENHRY and CDR2 SYGVKD. This CDR3 region has 11 residues.

This clonotype was detected only a few times. The J gene is TRBJ2-7, the V gene TRBV6-1; 8 bases agree with TRBD2. CDR3 length equals 14 residues. After removal of 7 bases from V and 1 base from J, the junction contained 6 bases not matched to a gene. The germline V gene has CDR1 MNHNS and CDR2 SASEGT. The CDR3 loop is CASTITSGSYEQYF. The CDR3 DNA is TGTGCCAGCACCATCACTAGCGGATCCTACGAGCAGTACTTC.

This clonotype came up a few times. DNA for the CDR3: TGTGCCAGCAGTGAGGCGGGACAGGGATTCTATGAGCAGTTCTTC. Its translation is CASSEAGQGFYEQFF. The V call is TRBV6-4, the J call TRBJ2-1; 9 nucleotides align to TRBD1. Germline CDR1 reads MRHNA; CDR2 reads SNTAGT. This CDR3 comprises 15 residues. Germline trimming cut 3 bases from V and 8 bases from J; bases unmatched to any gene: 8.

The chain carries TRBV6-1 and TRBJ2-3; no clear D gene. Between the trimmed V and J ends, which lost 4 bases and 4 bases, there was a span of 9 bases. The CDR3 has 13 residues. Germline values: CDR1 MNHNS, CDR2 SASEGT. The CDR3 nucleotides read TGTGCCAGCAGTGTCGGTGAGCCAGATACGCAGTATTTT. Encoded protein: CASSVGEPDTQYF.